These 21 T cell receptor beta chains were all obtained from the same sample, sequenced in a study of blood T cell repertoires in COVID-19 (TCRdb year 2020). The library was built by means of the immunoSEQ multiplex PCR assay. Entries here come from immuneACCESS through TCRdb and include only in-frame sequences with V and J called. Some clones fail to appear in such tables; in the studies checked, an unresolved V gene covers under half of the shortfall, and the cause of the remainder is unknown. The sample table shows approximately 250,000 clones, and roughly 79% are seen once. The ten largest clones add up to about 15% of the sample. Sequenced: PBMCs or T cells enriched from blood (not recorded which). The source is a man aged 35 to 55 who had recovered from COVID-19.

The rearrangement links TRBV4-1 to TRBJ2-3, with 7 nucleotides matching TRBD2. The CDR3 extends over 14 amino acids. CDR1 and CDR2 from the germline V gene are MGHRA and YSYEKL. Losses at the gene ends were 0 bases for V and 4 bases for J; bases not matched to a gene: 1. The CDR3 region is CASSQETSADTQYF. The CDR3 DNA reads as TGCGCCAGCAGCCAAGAAACTAGCGCAGATACGCAGTATTTT.

The chain links TRBV6-2 or TRBV6-3 to TRBJ2-7; D possibly corresponds to TRBD1 (6 bases). V was cut by 0 bases and J by 4 bases, with 13 bases left in between. The CDR3 has 15 residues. CDR1 and CDR2 (germline): MNHEY, SVGEGT. CDR3: CASSYSTGKRYEQYF. DNA for the CDR3: TGTGCCAGCAGTTACTCCACAGGGAAGCGGTACGAGCAGTACTTC.

The gene calls are TRBV25-1 and TRBJ1-3, with D tentatively TRBD1 (5 bases). This CDR3 spans 14 amino acids. V was shortened by 3 bases and J by 4 bases, with 10 bases between the two germline ends. In germline, CDR1 is MGHDK, CDR2 SYGVNS. The CDR3 DNA sequence: TGTGCCAGCAGTGACGACAGTACCGGAAACACCATATATTTT. It is translated as CASSDDSTGNTIYF.

This chain uses TRBV19 with TRBJ2-2, with TRBD1 matching over 8 bases. The CDR3 spans 14 residues. Germline V lookup: CDR1 LNHDA, CDR2 SQIVND (reference sequence). V lost 4 bases and J lost 11; bases outside the gene matches: 9. CDR3 DNA: TGTGCCAGTAGTACTACCTCAGGGACAGGAGAGCTGTTTTTT. This gives the protein CASSTTSGTGELFF.

This sequence joins TRBV4-3 and TRBJ1-2; 7 bases match TRBD1. V trimming: 5 bases; J trimming: 4 bases; junction bases outside the gene matches: 4. Per the germline V gene, CDR1 is LGHNA and CDR2 is YSLEER. This CDR3 region has 13 residues. CDR3 region: CASSLRQGYGYTF. The CDR3 DNA sequence: TGCGCCAGCAGCTTACGACAGGGCTATGGCTACACCTTC.

The V gene is TRBV5-5, the J gene TRBJ1-2; D call uncertain. CDR3 size: 14 residues. V was trimmed by 0 bases and J by 4 bases, leaving 10 bases between them. Germline assignment: CDR1 SGHKS and CDR2 YYEKEE (reference sequence). The CDR3, as DNA: TGTGCCAGCAGCTTGGACCTGGGCACCTATGGCTACACCTTC. Translation: CASSLDLGTYGYTF.

This clone has a handful of counts. The V and J genes are TRBV6-5 and TRBJ2-7; TRBD1 aligns across 10 bases. CDR3 length: 15 amino acids. Per germline, CDR1 MNHEY and CDR2 SVGAGI. V lost 4 bases and J lost 4; bases outside the gene matches: 7. The CDR3 DNA is TGTGCCAGCAGTTCGCCGACAGGGGGCGTTTACGAGCAGTACTTC. Translating it yields CASSSPTGGVYEQYF.

V and J are TRBV2 and TRBJ1-2; tentative D call: TRBD1 (6 bases). The germline gives CDR1 SNHLY, CDR2 FYNNEI. The CDR3 has 13 residues. V lost 4 bases, J lost 2 bases, and 8 bases lay in between. The CDR3 region is CASSVTGNYGYTF. As DNA, the CDR3 is TGTGCCAGCAGTGTAACAGGGAACTATGGCTACACCTTC.

The genes are TRBV24-1 and TRBJ2-7, with D possibly TRBD1 on 6 matching bases. V was trimmed by 4 bases and J by 5 bases, leaving 17 bases between them. The V gene's germline CDR1 is KGHDR and CDR2 SFDVKD. The CDR3 spans 15 residues. The CDR3 region has the DNA TGTGCCACCAGTGACTCACTAGGGGCAGGGGACGAGCAGTACTTC. It specifies CATSDSLGAGDEQYF.

The chain recombines TRBV19 with TRBJ2-6; weak D call: TRBD1 (5 bases). Germline V CDR1 and CDR2: LNHDA, SQIVND (reference sequence). The CDR3 runs to 16 residues. The V end was cut by 1 base, the J end by 0 bases, with 7 bases between. The CDR3 DNA reads TGTGCCAGTAGTATAGGGACACCCTCTGGGGCCAACGTCCTGACTTTC. This gives the protein CASSIGTPSGANVLTF.

V and J are TRBV25-1 and TRBJ2-7, with 10 nucleotides matching TRBD2. V dropped 4 bases and J dropped 1; count of bases not matched to a gene: 1. Germline CDR1 and CDR2: MGHDK and SYGVNS. The CDR3 length is 14 residues. CDR3 sequence (DNA): TGTGCCAGCAGTGGTAGCGGGGGGTCCTACGAGCAGTACTTC. This gives the protein CASSGSGGSYEQYF.

The J gene is TRBJ1-5, the V gene TRBV28, with 8 positions matching TRBD1. This CDR3 is built from 16 residues. J lost 2 bases, V lost 6 bases, and 9 bases had no gene match. In germline, CDR1 is MDHEN, CDR2 SYDVKM. CDR3 loop: CASRQGELRGNQPQHF. CDR3 nucleotides: TGTGCCAGCAGACAGGGGGAGTTACGGGGCAATCAGCCCCAGCATTTT.

J is TRBJ2-3 and V is TRBV27; 7 bases match TRBD1. There are 15 residues in the CDR3. Germline loops: CDR1 MNHEY, CDR2 SMNVEV (reference sequence). The trim removed 5 bases at V and 6 bases at J, leaving 11 bases unmatched. The chain's CDR3 is CASSIDRVGADTQYF. DNA of the CDR3: TGTGCCAGCAGTATAGACAGGGTTGGGGCGGATACGCAGTATTTT.

This clone was seen more than once but under ten times. The V call is TRBV4-2, the J call TRBJ1-1; 7 bases align to TRBD1. CDR3 size: 15 residues. The V and J ends lost 2 bases and 0 bases, in that order; junction bases with no gene match: 3. In germline, CDR1 is LGHNA, CDR2 YNFKEQ. The CDR3 sequence is CASSQSGQMNTEAFF. The CDR3 coding sequence is TGTGCCAGCAGCCAATCGGGACAGATGAACACTGAAGCTTTCTTT.

The chain uses TRBV6-2 or TRBV6-3 and TRBJ2-1; perhaps TRBD2 as D (6 bases). Trimming pared 0 bases from V and 1 base from J, leaving 13 bases between. The CDR3 loop spans 17 amino acids. Germline V gene data show CDR1 as MNHEY and CDR2 as SVGEGT. Written as DNA, the CDR3 is TGTGCCAGCAGTTACTCGAAAGGGACTGGGTCCTACAATGAGCAGTTCTTC. It specifies CASSYSKGTGSYNEQFF.

The genes are TRBV4-3 and TRBJ1-2, with a possible D match to TRBD1 (5 bases). The V gene's germline CDR1 is LGHNA and CDR2 YSLEER. The CDR3 is 16 residues long. Trimming took 0 bases from V and 1 from J, leaving 12 bases between them. The CDR3 DNA reads TGCGCCAGCAGCCAAGATAGGGCCAGGGTTAACTATGGCTACACCTTC. Translated, it gives CASSQDRARVNYGYTF.

The chain recombines TRBV9 with TRBJ2-1; 10 nucleotides line up with TRBD2. This CDR3 region has 13 residues. Per the germline V gene, CDR1 is SGDLS and CDR2 is YYNGEE. This CDR3 reads CAVSGGPRDEQFF. CDR3 nucleotide sequence: TGTGCAGTTAGCGGGGGGCCCCGGGATGAGCAGTTCTTC.

The rearrangement uses TRBV29-1 and TRBJ2-1; 10 positions match TRBD2. The V segment lost 8 bases and the J segment 2 bases; nucleotides outside the gene matches: 12. The V gene's germline CDR1 is SQVTM and CDR2 ANQGSEA. The CDR3 is 16 residues long. Here the CDR3 reads CSHPSLAGDAYNEQFF. The CDR3 coding sequence is TGCAGCCACCCTTCCCTAGCGGGAGACGCCTACAATGAGCAGTTCTTC.

The chain couples TRBV5-1 to TRBJ2-7; tentative D call: TRBD1 (6 bases). The germline V and J ends were trimmed by 4 bases and 2 bases, with 16 bases remaining between them. The CDR3 has 15 residues. Germline lookup yields CDR1 SGHRS and CDR2 YFSETQ. CDR3 in DNA: TGCGCCAGCAGCCCCTATACGACAGGAACCTACGAGCAGTACTTC. This encodes CASSPYTTGTYEQYF.

The V gene is TRBV5-1, the J gene TRBJ2-1, with 8 nucleotides matching TRBD2. The CDR3 extends over 13 amino acids. CDR1 SGHRS and CDR2 YFSETQ come from the germline V gene. V was clipped by 3 bases and J by 9 bases; unmatched bases: 5. The CDR3 here is CASSSREGGEQFF. The CDR3 nucleotides are TGCGCCAGCAGCTCTCGGGAGGGTGGTGAGCAGTTCTTC.

The chain recombines TRBV7-2 with TRBJ2-7; TRBD2 is a possible D gene (6 bases). Per germline, CDR1 SGHTA and CDR2 FQGNSA. Between the trimmed V and J ends, which lost 1 base and 5 bases, there was a span of 9 bases. This CDR3 has 13 amino acids. CDR3 region: CASSLDPSDEQYF. The CDR3 DNA reads as TGTGCCAGCAGCTTAGATCCTAGCGACGAGCAGTACTTC.